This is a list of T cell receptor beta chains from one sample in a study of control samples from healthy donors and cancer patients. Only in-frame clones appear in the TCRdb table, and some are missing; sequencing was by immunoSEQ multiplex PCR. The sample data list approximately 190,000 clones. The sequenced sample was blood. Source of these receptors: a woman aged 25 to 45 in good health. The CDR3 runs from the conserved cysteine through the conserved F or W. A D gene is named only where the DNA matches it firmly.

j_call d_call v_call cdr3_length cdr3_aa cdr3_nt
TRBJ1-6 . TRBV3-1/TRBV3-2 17 CASSQVGGRGYNSPLHF TGTGCCAGCAGCCAAGTGGGGGGGAGGGGTTATAATTCACCCCTCCACTTT
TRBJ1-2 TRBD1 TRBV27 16 CASSFAPMGQAYGYTF TGTGCCAGCAGTTTTGCTCCGATGGGACAGGCGTATGGCTACACCTTC
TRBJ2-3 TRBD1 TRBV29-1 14 CSVEGQGYTDTQYF TGCAGCGTTGAAGGACAGGGGTACACAGATACGCAGTATTTT
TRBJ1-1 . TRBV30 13 CAWSFSLNTEAFF TGTGCCTGGAGTTTCAGCTTGAACACTGAAGCTTTCTTT
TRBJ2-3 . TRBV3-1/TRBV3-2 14 CASSQASPRYTQYF TGTGCCAGCAGCCAAGCATCACCGAGGTATACGCAGTATTTT
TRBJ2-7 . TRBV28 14 CASSFVGLSYEQYF TGTGCCAGCAGTTTTGTGGGGCTGTCCTACGAGCAGTACTTC
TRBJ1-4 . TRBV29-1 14 CSVVIDGVGEKLFF TGCAGCGTTGTGATCGATGGAGTTGGTGAAAAACTGTTTTTT
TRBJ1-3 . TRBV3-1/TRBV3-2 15 CASSLTISSGNTIYF TGTGCCAGCAGCCTTACTATAAGCTCTGGAAACACCATATATTTT
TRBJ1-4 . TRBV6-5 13 CASSQGGRLFLFF TGTGCCAGCAGCCAAGGGGGTCGGCTATTCCTGTTTTTT
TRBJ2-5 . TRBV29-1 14 CSVSLLSEQETQYF TGCAGCGTTTCCCTTTTATCGGAGCAAGAGACCCAGTACTTC
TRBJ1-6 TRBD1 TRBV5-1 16 CASKSGQLVASSPLHF TGCGCCAGCAAATCGGGACAGTTGGTTGCGAGCTCACCCCTCCACTTT
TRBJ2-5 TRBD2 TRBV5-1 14 CASSPSGSAKTQYF TGCGCCAGCAGCCCGAGCGGGAGTGCAAAGACCCAGTACTTC
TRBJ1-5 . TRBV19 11 CASSSSQPQHF TGTGCCAGTAGTAGTTCTCAGCCCCAGCATTTT
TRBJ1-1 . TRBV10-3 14 CAISELGGNTEAFF TGTGCCATCAGTGAGTTGGGGGGCAACACTGAAGCTTTCTTT
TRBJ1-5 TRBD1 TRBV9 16 CASSLGGTGSNQPQHF TGTGCCAGCAGCCTGGGAGGGACAGGGAGCAATCAGCCCCAGCATTTT
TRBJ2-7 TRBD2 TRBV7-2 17 CASSLAKGLAGSYEQYF TGTGCCAGCAGCTTAGCGAAGGGACTAGCGGGCTCCTACGAGCAGTACTTC
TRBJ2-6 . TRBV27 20 CASSSPRLGDRAPGANVLTF TGTGCCAGCAGTTCACCCCGGCTGGGCGACCGGGCACCTGGGGCCAACGTCCTGACTTTC
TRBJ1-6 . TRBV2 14 CASRGAGGRSPLHF TGTGCCAGCAGGGGGGCCGGGGGCCGTTCACCCCTCCACTTT
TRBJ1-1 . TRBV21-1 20 CASTPRRQGANDNPNTEAFF TGTGCCAGCACCCCCAGGAGGCAGGGGGCAAATGATAACCCGAACACTGAAGCTTTCTTT
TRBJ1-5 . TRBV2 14 CASSEPAGSQPQHF TGTGCCAGCAGTGAACCGGCAGGGAGTCAGCCCCAGCATTTT
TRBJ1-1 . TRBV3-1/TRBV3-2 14 CASSQLTGSAEAFF TGTGCCAGCAGCCAATTAACAGGGAGCGCTGAAGCTTTCTTT
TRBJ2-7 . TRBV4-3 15 CASSQDAEISYEQYF TGCGCCAGCAGCCAAGATGCCGAGATCTCCTACGAGCAGTACTTC
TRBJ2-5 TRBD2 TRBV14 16 CASSPLGAGGQETQYF TGTGCCAGCAGCCCCTTGGGGGCGGGGGGCCAAGAGACCCAGTACTTC
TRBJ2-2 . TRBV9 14 CASSVEGYTGELFF TGTGCCAGCAGCGTAGAAGGCTACACCGGGGAGCTGTTTTTT
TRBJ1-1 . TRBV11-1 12 CASSLSVTEAFF TGTGCCAGCAGCTTATCGGTCACTGAAGCTTTCTTT
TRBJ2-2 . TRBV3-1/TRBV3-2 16 CASGDLGSLNTGELFF TGTGCCAGCGGCGACTTGGGGTCCTTGAACACCGGGGAGCTGTTTTTT
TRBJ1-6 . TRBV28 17 CASRRTQKDRKNSPLHF TGTGCCAGCAGAAGAACACAGAAGGACAGAAAAAATTCACCCCTCCACTTT
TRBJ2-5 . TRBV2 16 CASRPRFGQDQETQYF TGTGCCAGCAGGCCCCGGTTTGGCCAAGACCAAGAGACCCAGTACTTC
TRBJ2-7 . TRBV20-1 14 CSASAGAIAYEQYF TGCAGTGCTAGTGCAGGGGCGATAGCCTACGAGCAGTACTTC
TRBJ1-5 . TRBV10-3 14 CAISESEGTQPQHF TGTGCCATCAGTGAGTCAGAGGGAACTCAGCCCCAGCATTTT
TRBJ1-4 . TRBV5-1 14 CASSITGDNEKLFF TGCGCCAGCAGTATTACAGGTGATAATGAAAAACTGTTTTTT
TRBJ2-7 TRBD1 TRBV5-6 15 CASVNFRDSSYEQYF TGTGCCAGCGTTAACTTCAGGGACAGCTCCTACGAGCAGTACTTC
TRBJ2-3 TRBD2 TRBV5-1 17 CASSSPGLASRTDTQYF TGCGCCAGCAGCTCGCCGGGACTAGCGTCTCGCACAGATACGCAGTATTTT
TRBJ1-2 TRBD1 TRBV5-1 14 CASSINRGSYGYTF TGCGCCAGCAGCATTAACAGGGGCTCCTATGGCTACACCTTC
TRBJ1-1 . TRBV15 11 CATSRSQEAFF TGTGCCACCAGCAGATCCCAGGAAGCTTTCTTT
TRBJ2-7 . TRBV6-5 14 CASSYGGGLLEQYF TGTGCCAGCAGTTATGGGGGGGGCCTACTCGAGCAGTACTTC
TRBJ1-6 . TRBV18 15 CASSKTETRNSPLHF TGTGCCAGCTCCAAGACGGAAACCCGGAATTCACCCCTCCACTTT
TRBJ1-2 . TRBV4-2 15 CASSPEGGQNYGYTF TGTGCCAGCAGCCCTGAGGGGGGGCAAAACTATGGCTACACCTTC
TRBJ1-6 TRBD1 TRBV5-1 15 CASSSRTGGNSPLHF TGCGCCAGCAGCTCTCGGACAGGCGGGAATTCACCCCTCCACTTT
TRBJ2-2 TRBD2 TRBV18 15 CASSPGLAGTGELFF TGTGCCAGCTCACCGGGACTAGCGGGGACCGGGGAGCTGTTTTTT
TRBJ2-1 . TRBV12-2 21 CASRLKRIVPYITHTYNEQFF TGTGCAAGTCGCTTGAAAAGAATAGTCCCCTATATTACACATACTTACAATGAGCAGTTCTTC
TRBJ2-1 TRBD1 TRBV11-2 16 CASSLGLGTGDNEQFF TGTGCCAGCAGCTTAGGTCTTGGGACAGGGGACAATGAGCAGTTCTTC
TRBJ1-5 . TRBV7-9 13 CASSLAENQPQHF TGTGCCAGCAGCTTAGCAGAAAATCAGCCCCAGCATTTT
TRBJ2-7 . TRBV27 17 CASSLLGTPRSTYEQYF TGTGCCAGCAGTTTATTAGGGACGCCTCGCAGCACCTACGAGCAGTACTTC
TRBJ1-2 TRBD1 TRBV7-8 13 CASSGTGGDGYTF TGTGCCAGCAGCGGAACAGGGGGTGATGGCTACACCTTC
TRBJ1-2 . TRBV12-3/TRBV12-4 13 CASSFEGVDGYTF TGTGCCAGCAGTTTTGAGGGGGTGGATGGCTACACCTTC